This T cell receptor beta chain was sequenced during a study of blood T cell repertoires in COVID-19. At the level of the study: The United States, Italy and Spain provided the acute and convalescent COVID-19 samples. From T cells, B-cell-depleted T cells, or PBMCs came the material, which was cDNA or gDNA.

As handled by the study authors: Estimates of nucleated cell counts were drawn from the amplification of reference gene primers. Generated by immunoSEQ multiplex PCR, the TCRdb table keeps only in-frame clones and is missing some. V and J calls and clone size are given by that table; D and trimming were obtained from the DNA. Seen here are hundreds of thousands of clones, about four fifths observed once, and the top ten hold 7.5% to 9%. CDR1 and CDR2 from the germline V gene are GTSNPN and SVGIG (reference sequence). The CDR3 is 14 residues long. V lost 5 bases and J lost 5; bases outside the gene matches: 4.

The chain uses TRBV30 and TRBJ2-2; 11 bases are shared with TRBD2. The sequenced material came from peripheral blood. This sequence originates from a woman in her fifties or sixties with acute or convalescent COVID-19. CDR3: CAWELAGVTGELFF. As DNA, the CDR3 is TGTGCCTGGGAACTAGCGGGAGTAACCGGGGAGCTGTTTTTT. Supplemented by reference TRBV30 and TRBJ2-2, the full variable domain reads SQTIHQWPATLVQPVGSPLSLECTVEGTSNPNLYWYRQAAGRGLQLLFYSVGIGQISSEVPQNLSASRPQDRQFILSSKKLLLSDSGFYLCAWELAGVTGELFFGEGSRLTVL.